Listed below are T cell receptor beta chains from one sample, sequenced in a study of CD8+ T cells in alopecia areata. Data came from immunoSEQ multiplex PCR; TCRdb stores just in-frame clones and leaves some out. The table includes 80,000 to 100,000 clones, 40% to 50% detected once. The source material was CD8+ T cells sorted from blood, sampled at week 24, from a patient treated with tofacitinib. These receptors all stem from a human donor with alopecia areata. The CDR3 runs from the conserved cysteine through the conserved F or W. A D gene is named only where the DNA matches it firmly. Only part of the rows carry a size: once, few, many, or a class if the clone is expanded.

size: .; V: TRBV7-9; J: TRBJ2-2; D: .; DNA: TGTGCCAGCAGCTTAAGCAGCACCGGGGAGCTGTTTTTT; CDR3: CASSLSSTGELFF
size: .; V: TRBV28; J: TRBJ2-2; D: .; DNA: TGTGCCAGCAGGCCCGGGACCGGGGAGCTGTTTTTT; CDR3: CASRPGTGELFF
size: .; V: TRBV7-9; J: TRBJ1-1; D: .; DNA: TGTGCCAGCAGCGCAAACAGGGCTTACATGAACACTGAAGCTTTCTTT; CDR3: CASSANRAYMNTEAFF
size: .; V: TRBV4-3; J: TRBJ2-4; D: TRBD1; DNA: TGCGCCAGCAGCCAAGGCGGAAGGACAGGGGCAGTCAGAAACATTCAGTACTTC; CDR3: CASSQGGRTGAVRNIQYF
size: .; V: TRBV6-5; J: TRBJ1-4; D: .; DNA: TGTGCCAGCAGCCCCAGGGTGGCGAATGAAAAACTGTTTTTT; CDR3: CASSPRVANEKLFF
size: .; V: TRBV5-4; J: TRBJ2-5; D: .; DNA: TGTGCCAGCAGCTCAGGGGGAGGAGAAGAGACCCAGTACTTC; CDR3: CASSSGGGEETQYF
size: .; V: TRBV11-2; J: TRBJ2-1; D: TRBD2; DNA: TGTGCCAGCAGCTTGGCTAGCGGGAGGGCAGGTGAGCAGTTCTTC; CDR3: CASSLASGRAGEQFF
size: .; V: TRBV6-5; J: TRBJ2-7; D: TRBD1; DNA: TGTGCCAGCAGCCCGACAGGGAAGTACGAGCAGTACTTC; CDR3: CASSPTGKYEQYF
size: few; V: TRBV29-1; J: TRBJ1-2; D: .; DNA: TGCAGCGTGCAGGTGGGCTATGGCTACACCTTC; CDR3: CSVQVGYGYTF
size: few; V: TRBV9; J: TRBJ2-5; D: TRBD1; DNA: TGTGCCAGCAGCGTAAGCGGACAGGTTCAAGAGACCCAGTACTTC; CDR3: CASSVSGQVQETQYF
size: few; V: TRBV29-1; J: TRBJ2-7; D: .; DNA: TGCAGCGTGTGGAGTAGGGACGAGCAGTACTTC; CDR3: CSVWSRDEQYF
size: .; V: TRBV7-8; J: TRBJ2-5; D: .; DNA: TGTGCCAGCAGCTTAGTTAAATGGGAGACCCAGTACTTC; CDR3: CASSLVKWETQYF
size: .; V: TRBV23-1; J: TRBJ2-1; D: .; DNA: TGCGCCAGCAATCCAGACAGGCATAGCTCCTACAATGAGCAGTTCTTC; CDR3: CASNPDRHSSYNEQFF
size: .; V: TRBV29-1; J: TRBJ2-3; D: TRBD2; DNA: TGCAGCGTTGAGCGGGAGGACACAGATACGCAGTATTTT; CDR3: CSVEREDTDTQYF
size: .; V: TRBV4-1; J: TRBJ2-7; D: .; DNA: TGCGCCAGCAGCCAAGGACCCCAGCCCTCCAGTTACGAGCAGTACTTC; CDR3: CASSQGPQPSSYEQYF
size: .; V: TRBV29-1; J: TRBJ2-2; D: .; DNA: TGCAGCGTCCCCGGACAGCTCACCGGGGAGCTGTTTTTT; CDR3: CSVPGQLTGELFF
size: .; V: TRBV27; J: TRBJ2-1; D: TRBD2; DNA: TGTGCCAGCAGCATGGGACTACACAATGAGCAGTTCTTC; CDR3: CASSMGLHNEQFF
size: .; V: TRBV29-1; J: TRBJ2-7; D: .; DNA: TGCAGCGTGCGATGGGCCAGCCGTTACGAGCAGTACTTC; CDR3: CSVRWASRYEQYF
size: few; V: TRBV27; J: TRBJ2-7; D: TRBD2; DNA: TGTGCCAGCAGTTTAACGGGCGGGAGGGGCGAGCAGTACTTC; CDR3: CASSLTGGRGEQYF
size: few; V: TRBV11-2; J: TRBJ2-4; D: .; DNA: TGTGCCAGCAGCTTAAACGAGCGCCTTAAAAACATTCAGTACTTC; CDR3: CASSLNERLKNIQYF
size: .; V: TRBV6-1; J: TRBJ2-6; D: .; DNA: TGTGCCAGCAGTGAAGAGGGGGCTGGGGCCAACGTCCTGACTTTC; CDR3: CASSEEGAGANVLTF
size: few; V: TRBV5-1; J: TRBJ2-1; D: .; DNA: TGCGCCAGCAGAAGTGGGAGCTCCTACAATGAGCAGTTCTTC; CDR3: CASRSGSSYNEQFF
size: few; V: TRBV9; J: TRBJ2-7; D: .; DNA: TGTGCCAGCAGCGTAGGAGGCGCTCCCTCCTACGAGCAGTACTTC; CDR3: CASSVGGAPSYEQYF
size: .; V: TRBV29-1; J: TRBJ1-1; D: .; DNA: TGCAGCGTTGAAGATTGGAGGGGAAACGGCACTGAAGCTTTCTTT; CDR3: CSVEDWRGNGTEAFF
size: .; V: TRBV7-9; J: TRBJ2-7; D: TRBD1; DNA: TGTGCCAGCAGCCCAAAAACCGGGACAGGGGCCTACGAGCAGTACTTC; CDR3: CASSPKTGTGAYEQYF
size: few; V: TRBV19; J: TRBJ2-7; D: TRBD1; DNA: TGTGCCAGTAGTACCACGGGACAGCGGAGCTCCTACGAGCAGTACTTC; CDR3: CASSTTGQRSSYEQYF
size: .; V: TRBV9; J: TRBJ2-3; D: .; DNA: TGTGCCAGCAGCCTAGGGGGGCTGGGCACAGATACGCAGTATTTT; CDR3: CASSLGGLGTDTQYF
size: .; V: TRBV29-1; J: TRBJ2-7; D: TRBD2; DNA: TGCAGCGTTGAGGCTGCGGGAGCGAGCTCCTACGAGCAGTACTTC; CDR3: CSVEAAGASSYEQYF
size: .; V: TRBV27; J: TRBJ1-1; D: TRBD1; DNA: TGTGCCAGCAGTTTGAGGGGGCAGGTTGAAGCTTTCTTT; CDR3: CASSLRGQVEAFF
size: once; V: TRBV4-3; J: TRBJ2-7; D: .; DNA: TGCGCCAGCAGCCAAGGTCTTAGCGGCTCCTACGAGCAGTACTTC; CDR3: CASSQGLSGSYEQYF
size: .; V: TRBV29-1; J: TRBJ2-6; D: .; DNA: TGCAGCGTTGAATCGGATGGGGCCAACGTCCTGACTTTC; CDR3: CSVESDGANVLTF
size: .; V: TRBV9; J: TRBJ1-2; D: TRBD1; DNA: TGTGCCAGCAGCGCGGACAGGGGTGGTGTATTCTATGGCTACACCTTC; CDR3: CASSADRGGVFYGYTF
size: .; V: TRBV9; J: TRBJ2-2; D: .; DNA: TGTGCCAGCAGCGTAGGGTCCGGGAATATGAACACCGGGGAGCTGTTTTTT; CDR3: CASSVGSGNMNTGELFF
size: .; V: TRBV9; J: TRBJ2-7; D: .; DNA: TGTGCCAGCAGCAGTGGACGGGATACTACCTACGAGCAGTACTTC; CDR3: CASSSGRDTTYEQYF
size: .; V: TRBV30; J: TRBJ1-2; D: .; DNA: TGTGCCTGGAAGGGCTATGGCTACACCTTC; CDR3: CAWKGYGYTF
size: few; V: TRBV27; J: TRBJ2-5; D: .; DNA: TGTGCCAGCAGTGGGTTGGGTTATCGCGGCGTAGAGACCCAGTACTTC; CDR3: CASSGLGYRGVETQYF
size: .; V: TRBV16; J: TRBJ2-1; D: .; DNA: TGTGCCAGCAGCCAATCTAACCGCGAGGAGTTCTTC; CDR3: CASSQSNREEFF
size: .; V: TRBV25-1; J: TRBJ2-7; D: .; DNA: TGTGCCAGCAGTGATTCCGGGACGGGTGGCGAGCAGTACTTC; CDR3: CASSDSGTGGEQYF
size: few; V: TRBV11-2; J: TRBJ2-3; D: .; DNA: TGTGCCAGCAGCTTAGCCGTACATTCTATTTCCCGTGATACGCAGTATTTT; CDR3: CASSLAVHSISRDTQYF
size: .; V: TRBV29-1; J: TRBJ2-1; D: .; DNA: TGCAGCGCCGGAGGAAATGAGCAGTTCTTC; CDR3: CSAGGNEQFF
size: .; V: TRBV2; J: TRBJ1-4; D: .; DNA: TGTGCCAGCAGCTACCCCGGAGGAGGGGAAAAACTGTTTTTT; CDR3: CASSYPGGGEKLFF
size: .; V: TRBV4-1; J: TRBJ1-1; D: .; DNA: TGCGCCAGCAGCCACCAGGGTGGTGAAGCTTTCTTT; CDR3: CASSHQGGEAFF